These T cell receptor beta chains were read from a single sample in a study of CD8+ T cells in alopecia areata. Clones were read by immunoSEQ multiplex PCR, and TCRdb kept only the in-frame ones, dropping some. The profile shows about 180,000 clones, about 55% of them singletons. The input for sequencing was CD8+ T cells sorted from blood, taken at week 24, from a patient treated with tofacitinib. Receptor source: a human donor with alopecia areata. CDR3s include the opening cysteine and the closing phenylalanine or tryptophan. The D gene is left open where the match is weak. The size entry is marked missing in some rows and otherwise reads once, few, many or a size class.

clone size,J gene,D gene,V gene,CDR3 DNA,CDR3 protein
NA,TRBJ1-2,TRBD1,TRBV12-5,TGTGCTAGTGGAAATGGACAGGGTTATGGCTACACCTTC,CASGNGQGYGYTF
NA,TRBJ2-2,NA,TRBV11-3,TGTGCCAGCAGCCAGACTCAGGACACCGGGGAGCTGTTTTTT,CASSQTQDTGELFF
few,TRBJ2-7,TRBD2,TRBV2,TGTGCCAGCAGTTTTAGCCCTAGCGGGGATCCGCGCGAGCAGTACTTC,CASSFSPSGDPREQYF
NA,TRBJ1-1,NA,TRBV27,TGTGCCAGCAGCCCCCAGGGCGGTGAAGCTTTCTTT,CASSPQGGEAFF
NA,TRBJ1-2,NA,TRBV7-9,TGTGCCAGCAGTTTTGCCGCAGAGGAGGACCTAGGCTACACCTTC,CASSFAAEEDLGYTF
NA,TRBJ2-1,NA,TRBV30,TGTGCCTGGAGTAGCGGTCATTACAATGAGCAGTTCTTC,CAWSSGHYNEQFF
NA,TRBJ2-5,NA,TRBV29-1,TGCAGCGTTCGCCTAAACAACCTTGGGACCCAGTACTTC,CSVRLNNLGTQYF
few,TRBJ2-7,TRBD1,TRBV10-3,TGTGCCATCAGTGAGTCGGGATTCGACGGACAGGGTGACGAGCAGTACTTC,CAISESGFDGQGDEQYF
NA,TRBJ1-5,NA,TRBV19,TGTGCCAGTAGTATTTCACAGTTAAGGCCCCAGCATTTT,CASSISQLRPQHF
NA,TRBJ2-7,TRBD1,TRBV5-6,TGTGCCAGCACGGGACAGGAGTCCTACGAGCAGTACTTC,CASTGQESYEQYF
once,TRBJ2-7,NA,TRBV30,TGTGCCTGGATGGACAGTTCCTACGAGCAGTACTTC,CAWMDSSYEQYF
few,TRBJ1-2,TRBD1,TRBV29-1,TGCAGCGTAGAGCCAGGGGGCCGACATAAGCCTAACTATGGCTACACCTTC,CSVEPGGRHKPNYGYTF
NA,TRBJ2-1,TRBD2,TRBV4-3,TGCGCCAGCAGCCCCCTTACTACTAGCGACGATGAGCAGTTCTTC,CASSPLTTSDDEQFF
NA,TRBJ2-2,NA,TRBV4-3,TGCGCCAGCAGCCAAGGCTCTAATGACAGGTTTCGGGGGGAGCTGTTTTTT,CASSQGSNDRFRGELFF
NA,TRBJ2-7,NA,TRBV5-6,TGTGCCAGCAGCTGGACGGGGGGCCACGAGCAGTACTTC,CASSWTGGHEQYF
NA,TRBJ1-1,TRBD1,TRBV15,TGTGCCACCAGCAGGACAGGGGGCACTGAAGCTTTCTTT,CATSRTGGTEAFF
many,TRBJ1-6,NA,TRBV6-1,TGTGCCAGCAGTGAACTGGACGGAGATAATTCACCCCTCCACTTT,CASSELDGDNSPLHF